This T cell receptor (beta chain) was identified in a study of breast tumors, draining lymph nodes, adjacent tissues. The study, taken as a whole, reports: Tumor repertoires ranked between lymph nodes and nontumor tissue in diversity, with V and J gene preferences. Tumor T cell lymph node origin was a supported hypothesis, not proven. Luminal-like breast cancer showed significantly higher tumor–nontumor repertoire similarity than basal-like.

Each CDR3 protein gets one entry after TCRdb re-called the multiplex PCR reads with MiXCR. The table has around 150,000 distinct CDR3 sequences, about 20% seen once. The lymph nodes were axillary draining lymph nodes from breast cancer patients. Germline lookup yields CDR1 SGHNT and CDR2 YENEEA. This CDR3 has 16 amino acids. Note on this clonotype: Its matching antigen is unknown. One end of the junction is discordant with germline, which a read error may explain.

The chain uses TRBV11-3 and TRBJ2-1, with 7 bases identical to TRBD2. The sequenced sample was axillary lymph node tissue. The origin of this receptor is a female donor with breast cancer. Some clones in this sample may be carry-over from other donors' samples. In DNA, the CDR3 is TGTGCCAGCAGCTCAGGAACTAGCGAGGTTTACAATGAGCAGTTCTTT. It is translated as CASSSGTSEVYNEQFF.